This T cell receptor beta chain was profiled in a study of Graves' ophthalmopathy and Graves' hyperthyroidism. Every ophthalmopathy donor presented moderate-to-severe activity, CAS ≥3, NOSPECS ≥4 and duration under 3 months. No donor had other autoimmune disease, uncontrolled infection, pregnancy or lactation. The diagnosis was founded upon clinical symptoms, serum thyroxine, TRAb, thyroid ultrasound and orbital computed tomography. The CDR3 runs to 13 residues. The J segment lost 5 bases and the V segment lost 1 base, leaving 1 base of the junction unmatched. Germline CDR1 reads LGHNA; CDR2 reads YNFKEQ. There are many counts of this clonotype. Amplification of the TCR beta CDR3 regions used RNA transcripts (as template). Second-round multiplex PCR came after a first-round RT-PCR that employed HTBI primers. MiXCR, run by TCRdb on the multiplex PCR reads, gives a single entry per CDR3 protein. The sample holds hundreds of thousands of distinct CDR3 sequences, 35% to 45% seen once.

V and J are TRBV4-2 and TRBJ2-7; the match to TRBD1 covers 8 bases. The sample comprised peripheral blood. The clonotype originates from an adult man with Graves' ophthalmopathy. The CDR3 DNA follows: TGTGCCAGCAGCCAAGGGACAGGGCACGAGCAGTACTTC. Protein: CASSQGTGHEQYF.